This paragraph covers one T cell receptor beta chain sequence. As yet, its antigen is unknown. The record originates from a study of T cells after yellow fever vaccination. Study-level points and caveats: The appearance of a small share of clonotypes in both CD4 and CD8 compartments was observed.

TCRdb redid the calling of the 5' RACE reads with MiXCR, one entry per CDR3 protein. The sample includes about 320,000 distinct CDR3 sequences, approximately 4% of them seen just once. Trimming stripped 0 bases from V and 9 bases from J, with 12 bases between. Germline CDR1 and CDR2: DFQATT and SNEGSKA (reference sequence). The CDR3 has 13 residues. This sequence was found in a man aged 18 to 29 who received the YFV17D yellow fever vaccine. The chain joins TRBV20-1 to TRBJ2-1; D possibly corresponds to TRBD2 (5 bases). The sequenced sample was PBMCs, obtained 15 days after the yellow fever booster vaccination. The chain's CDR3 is CSARDLTGVEQFF. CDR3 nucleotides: TGCAGTGCTAGAGATCTAACCGGGGTTGAGCAGTTCTTC.